Sequencing of this T cell receptor beta chain was carried out in a study of shared clonotypes between healthy human individuals. Study details: Researchers drew samples from a couple of women and three men aged 18 to 49.

As for this clone: Its antigen remains unidentified.

Splitting of each subset's genomic DNA was done evenly across several immunoSEQ plates. The assay was immunoSEQ multiplex PCR, and TCRdb's table has in-frame clones only and misses some. The table has 1 million to 1.2 million clones, approximately 75% seen once. General observations from the study: Generally, naive subsets came out with larger estimated richness than memory subsets.

The germline CDR1 and CDR2 sequences are MNHEY and SMNVEV (reference sequence). The CDR3 runs 13 residues. The V gene end was trimmed by 6 bases and the J gene end by 7 bases; junction bases not matched to a gene: 3. The clonotype comes from a man aged 18 to 30 in good health. Some clones in this sample may be carry-over from other donors' samples. The chain joins TRBV27 to TRBJ1-4; TRBD1 agrees at 9 bases. Specimen: memory CD4+ T cells from PBMCs. Indicated subset: CD45RA-negative fraction. The CDR3 region is CASSDRGFEKLFF. In DNA, the CDR3 is TGTGCCAGCAGCGACAGGGGGTTTGAAAAACTGTTTTTT.